These 20 T cell receptor beta chains came from one sample sequenced in a study of blood T cell repertoires in COVID-19. The assay was immunoSEQ multiplex PCR, and TCRdb's table has in-frame clones only and misses some. The sample lists about 220,000 clones, around 83% occurring once. Sequencing was performed on PBMCs or T cells enriched from blood (not recorded which). The receptor set was obtained from a middle-aged woman with acute COVID-19.

This chain connects TRBV2 to TRBJ1-2; no clear D gene. Looked up from germline, CDR1 is SNHLY and CDR2 is FYNNEI. V shed 3 bases and J shed 4 bases, with 12 bases lying between them. The CDR3 is made up of 14 amino acids. CDR3 protein: CASSDGRGPYGYTF. The DNA for the CDR3 is TGTGCCAGCAGTGACGGCCGGGGTCCCTATGGCTACACCTTC.

The genes are TRBV4-3 and TRBJ2-7; D might be TRBD2 (6 bases). The V gene's germline CDR1 is LGHNA and CDR2 YSLEER. Trimming took off 3 bases at V and 6 bases at J, with 12 bases between the two ends. This CDR3 has 13 residues. The CDR3 DNA reads as TGCGCCAGCAGCCAGGCGCTAGCGTTCGAGCAGTACTTC. As protein: CASSQALAFEQYF.

The rearrangement uses TRBV30 and TRBJ1-2; D is uncertain. V was pared by 4 bases and J by 6 bases, with 9 bases between. CDR1 GTSNPN and CDR2 SVGIG come from the germline V gene (reference sequence). The CDR3 contains 11 residues. The CDR3 DNA sequence: TGTGCCTGGATCGGCCGGGATGGCTACACCTTC. The encoded protein is CAWIGRDGYTF.

This clone was found once. This chain links TRBV3-1 (or the pseudogene TRBV3-2) with TRBJ1-2; TRBD1 is a possible D gene (5 bases). The CDR3 contains 16 residues. The germline CDR1 and CDR2 sequences are LGHDT and YNNKEL (reference sequence). V shed 0 bases and J shed 7 bases, with 18 bases lying between them. The CDR3 nucleotides read TGTGCCAGCAGCCAAGATGTCGGCAGGGCCGTGTCTGGCTACACCTTC. It codes for CASSQDVGRAVSGYTF.

The chain carries TRBV5-1 and TRBJ2-7; TRBD1 is a possible D gene (6 bases). This CDR3 is 15 amino acids long. Germline CDR1 SGHRS, CDR2 YFSETQ. Trimming stripped 0 bases from V and 3 bases from J, with 13 bases between. CDR3 in amino acids: CASSLGQGKSYEQYF. In nucleotides, the CDR3 is TGCGCCAGCAGCTTGGGGCAGGGGAAAAGCTACGAGCAGTACTTC. Full variable domain (remainder filled in from reference TRBV5-1 and TRBJ2-7): KAGVTQTPRYLIKTRGQQVTLSCSPISGHRSVSWYQQTPGQGLQFLFEYFSETQRNKGNFPGRFSGRQFSNSRSEMNVSTLELGDSALYLCASSLGQGKSYEQYFGPGTRLTVT.

V usage is TRBV11-3 and J usage is TRBJ2-1; 7 bases line up with TRBD2. Germline-derived CDR1 and CDR2 are SGHNT and YENEEA. Trimming at V came to 1 base and at J to 8 bases, leaving 8 bases not matched to a gene. The CDR3 covers 15 residues. The CDR3: CASSLGSGGNDEQFF. The CDR3 DNA reads TGTGCCAGCAGCTTAGGTTCGGGGGGTAACGATGAGCAGTTCTTC.

The gene calls are TRBV28 and TRBJ1-2; D is unclear. The CDR3 totals 12 residues. Germline CDR1 and CDR2: MDHEN and SYDVKM. Trimming cost V 6 bases and J 2 bases, with 7 bases left between them. The CDR3 DNA follows: TGTGCCAGCAGCCCCCTAAACTATGGCTACACCTTC. Translation: CASSPLNYGYTF.

The V and J genes are TRBV11-2 and TRBJ2-1, with 9 bases matching TRBD2. Germline CDR1 and CDR2: SGHAT and FQNNGV. With V trimmed by 1 base and J by 6 bases, 7 bases remained unmatched. This CDR3 is 16 amino acids long. The CDR3, as DNA: TGTGCCAGCAGCTTAGCTAGTCTAGCGGGGACCAATGAGCAGTTCTTC. Protein product: CASSLASLAGTNEQFF.

The chain employs TRBV5-8 and TRBJ1-6; D remains ambiguous. Trimming stripped 4 bases from V and 9 bases from J, with 11 bases between. The CDR3 has 13 residues. CDR1 and CDR2 (germline): SGHTS, YDEGEE. The CDR3 region is CASSQGLFSPLHF. The CDR3 DNA follows: TGTGCCAGCAGCCAAGGACTATTTTCACCCCTCCACTTT.

This chain connects TRBV23-1 to TRBJ1-4, with TRBD1 identical over 7 bases. TRBV23-1 is marked as an open reading frame, function uncertain. The length of the CDR3 is 17 residues. The ends lost 3 bases at V and 2 bases at J; junction bases unmatched: 9. The CDR3 sequence: CASSHSLSTGTNEKLFF. CDR3 coding DNA: TGCGCCAGCAGTCATTCCCTCTCGACAGGGACTAATGAAAAACTGTTTTTT.

This clone was detected only a few times. The chain has TRBV12-3 or TRBV12-4 and TRBJ1-1; the D is unclear. This CDR3 comprises 12 residues. V was clipped by 6 bases and J by 1 base, with 6 bases between them. DNA for the CDR3: TGTGCCAGCAGACTGTCGAACACTGAAGCTTTCTTT. This gives the protein CASRLSNTEAFF.

The genes are TRBV18 and TRBJ2-7, with D possibly TRBD1 on 6 matching bases. This CDR3 has 16 amino acids. The germline V gene encodes CDR1 KGHSH and CDR2 LQKENI. The V end was cut by 3 bases, the J end by 2 bases, with 17 bases between. The CDR3 bases are TGTGCCAGCTCACCTGCCGGGACACAAGGCACCTACGAGCAGTACTTC. Its protein is CASSPAGTQGTYEQYF.

V gene TRBV2 combines with J gene TRBJ1-5; D is possibly TRBD1 (6 bases). V lost 8 bases, J lost 5 bases, and 16 bases lay in between. Germline V gene lookup returns CDR1 SNHLY and CDR2 FYNNEI. This CDR3 has 14 amino acids. The CDR3 reads CASGLRGGYQPQHF. In DNA, the CDR3 is TGTGCCAGCGGTCTGAGGGGGGGCTATCAGCCCCAGCATTTT.

CDR3 bases: TGTGCCACCAGTGATATGACTAGCGGTACCTACAATGAGCAGTTCTTC. Its translation: CATSDMTSGTYNEQFF. This rearrangement joins TRBV24-1 to TRBJ2-1, with 9 bases aligning to TRBD2. The CDR3 is 16 residues long. Per germline, CDR1 KGHDR and CDR2 SFDVKD. Losses at the gene ends were 3 bases for V and 2 bases for J; bases not matched to a gene: 4.

The gene calls are TRBV5-6 and TRBJ1-2, with TRBD1 as a possible D gene (6 bases). CDR1 and CDR2 from the germline V gene are SGHDT and YYEEEE. The V and J ends lost 2 bases and 6 bases respectively, with 20 bases between them. The CDR3 loop spans 16 amino acids. CDR3 DNA: TGTGCCAGCAGCTTTTATGGGACAAAAGGGAGCCATGGCTACACCTTC. Translated, it gives CASSFYGTKGSHGYTF.

V is TRBV5-8 and J is TRBJ2-5, with TRBD1 matching 8 bases. Per the germline V gene, CDR1 is SGHTS and CDR2 is YDEGEE. The CDR3 is 14 amino acids. The trim removed 4 bases at V and 3 bases at J, leaving 5 bases unmatched. CDR3 DNA sequence: TGTGCCAGCAGCCCCGGGACAGGAAAAGAGACCCAGTACTTC. This translates into CASSPGTGKETQYF.

This clone was detected once. This rearrangement joins TRBV6-6 to TRBJ1-2; maybe TRBD1 (6 bases). CDR1 and CDR2 from the germline V gene are MNHNY and SVGAGI (reference sequence). V was pared by 2 bases and J by 4 bases, with 14 bases between. This CDR3 spans 15 amino acids. The CDR3 spells CASSYTIQGSYGYTF. The CDR3 region has the DNA TGTGCCAGCAGTTACACTATACAGGGTTCCTATGGCTACACCTTC.

CDR3: CASSLAGLSTDTQYF. DNA for the CDR3: TGTGCCAGCAGCTTGGCCGGACTCAGCACAGATACGCAGTATTTT. The chain has TRBV5-5 and TRBJ2-3, with D perhaps matching TRBD2 (5 bases). This CDR3 comprises 15 residues. Trimming stripped 0 bases from V and 0 bases from J, with 8 bases between. Germline V gives CDR1 SGHKS, CDR2 YYEKEE (reference sequence).

The V and J genes are TRBV24-1 and TRBJ2-3; 9 nucleotides agree with TRBD1. V lost 4 bases and J lost 1; bases outside the gene matches: 8. The CDR3 runs 17 residues. CDR1 and CDR2 from the germline V gene are KGHDR and SFDVKD. CDR3 bases: TGTGCCACCAGTGACGCTATCCGGACAGGGGGCACAGATACGCAGTATTTT. Translating it yields CATSDAIRTGGTDTQYF.

This chain joins TRBV5-4 and TRBJ2-3; TRBD2 matches 7 bases. The V segment lost 0 bases and the J segment 6 bases; nucleotides outside the gene matches: 7. This CDR3 is built from 15 residues. Germline-derived CDR1 and CDR2 are SGHNT and YYREEE (reference sequence). The CDR3 bases are TGTGCCAGCAGCTTGGGTGGGAGGGCCTTTGATACGCAGTATTTT. Amino acid sequence: CASSLGGRAFDTQYF.